Listed here are 8 T cell receptor beta chains from one sample, sequenced in a study of beta chain features in type 1 diabetes. Expressed TCRB transcripts were sequenced, since all the RNA that had been isolated was reverse transcribed. Sequencing used immunoSEQ multiplex PCR; TCRdb keeps in-frame clones, though not all of them. The sample yields hundreds of thousands of clones, over 8.5% seen once. Sequenced material: naive CD4+ T cells from blood. These TCRs come from a woman younger than 35 in good health.

This clone has just a few counts. The V gene is TRBV30, the J gene TRBJ2-7, with D possibly being TRBD1 (7 bases). Germline V gene data show CDR1 as GTSNPN and CDR2 as SVGIG (reference sequence). There are 13 residues in the CDR3. V gave up 0 bases and J gave up 6 bases, with 12 bases separating them. CDR3 bases: TGTGCCTGGAGTGTATTGGAGGGGGCCGAGCAGTACTTC. The encoded protein is CAWSVLEGAEQYF.

The gene calls are TRBV19 and TRBJ1-5, with 7 positions matching TRBD1. V dropped 6 bases and J dropped 4; count of bases not matched to a gene: 3. This CDR3 spans 13 amino acids. Per the germline V gene, CDR1 is LNHDA and CDR2 is SQIVND (reference sequence). CDR3 loop: CASSLQGNQPQHF. CDR3 in DNA: TGTGCCAGTAGCCTACAGGGGAATCAGCCCCAGCATTTT.

A few counts support this clone. The chain employs TRBV30 and TRBJ2-7, with D tentatively TRBD2 (5 bases). V lost 5 bases and J 3 bases, leaving 20 bases between the germline ends. Germline V gene data show CDR1 as GTSNPN and CDR2 as SVGIG (reference sequence). The CDR3 loop spans 15 amino acids. In DNA, the CDR3 is TGTGCCTGGTCGAGGGCCCGAGGAAAGGGCTACGAGCAGTACTTC. This sequence encodes CAWSRARGKGYEQYF. The variable domain in full, with the rest retrieved from reference TRBV30 and TRBJ2-7, is SQTIHQWPATLVQPVGSPLSLECTVEGTSNPNLYWYRQAAGRGLQLLFYSVGIGQISSEVPQNLSASRPQDRQFILSSKKLLLSDSGFYLCAWSRARGKGYEQYFGPGTRLTVT.

The gene calls are TRBV6-5 and TRBJ2-7; 9 positions match TRBD1. J was trimmed by 6 bases and V by 2 bases; bases with no gene match: 8. The germline V gene has CDR1 MNHEY and CDR2 SVGAGI. The CDR3 extends over 15 amino acids. Here the CDR3 reads CASSYTRDRAIEQYF. The CDR3 region has the DNA TGTGCCAGCAGTTACACCCGGGACAGGGCCATCGAGCAGTACTTC.

V is TRBV27 and J is TRBJ2-1; TRBD2 agrees at 12 bases. The CDR3 extends over 20 amino acids. V trimming: 0 bases; J trimming: 8 bases; junction bases outside the gene matches: 17. The germline V gene encodes CDR1 MNHEY and CDR2 SMNVEV (reference sequence). The CDR3 spells CASSLSGQRSSGRAGDEQFF. The DNA for the CDR3 is TGTGCCAGCAGTTTATCAGGGCAGCGGTCTAGCGGGAGGGCCGGGGATGAGCAGTTCTTC.

The CDR3: CASSQDSFDGYTF. The CDR3 DNA sequence: TGTGCCAGCAGCCAAGACAGTTTCGATGGCTACACCTTC. The chain carries TRBV7-9 and TRBJ1-2, with D maybe TRBD1 (5 bases). Germline CDR1 reads SEHNR; CDR2 reads FQNEAQ (reference sequence). Trimming removed 5 bases from V and 6 bases from J, with 13 bases in between. The CDR3 covers 13 residues.

The rearrangement uses TRBV9 and TRBJ2-1; 9 bases align to TRBD2. The V segment lost 0 bases and the J segment 8 bases; nucleotides outside the gene matches: 9. The germline V gene has CDR1 SGDLS and CDR2 YYNGEE. The CDR3 has 16 residues. Here the CDR3 DNA reads TGTGCCAGCAGCGTAGCTTCGGCTAGCGGGGCCTATGAGCAGTTCTTC. Its protein product is CASSVASASGAYEQFF.

The rearrangement links TRBV5-4 to TRBJ2-7; 9 nucleotides align to TRBD1. Trimming took 4 bases from V and 1 from J; bases not matched to a gene: 6. Per germline, CDR1 SGHNT and CDR2 YYREEE (reference sequence). There are 15 residues in the CDR3. The CDR3 loop is CASSPGTGNSYEQYF. Written as DNA, the CDR3 is TGTGCCAGCAGCCCTGGGACAGGGAATTCCTACGAGCAGTACTTC.